The source of this T cell receptor (beta chain) is a study of shared clonotypes between healthy human individuals. General study findings and limits: The diversity represented, both genetic and in exposure history, was limited by few donors.

Of note for this clone: Its antigen remains unknown.

Execution of the assay was at deep level. Sequenced by immunoSEQ multiplex PCR; TCRdb stores in-frame clones only, minus some. There are hundreds of thousands of clones in the sample; just over 75% occur only once, and approximately 12% lies in the top ten. Germline V gene data show CDR1 as LGHNA and CDR2 as YSLEER. The V gene lost 0 bases and the J gene lost 3 bases, with 7 bases spanning the gap. This CDR3 has 14 residues. Every one of the donors was a Caucasian adult that lived in Nashville, Tennessee. Input material: PBMCs. V usage is TRBV4-3 and J usage is TRBJ2-3, with D hard to call. The sequence derives from a woman in her thirties or forties in good health. Some clones in this sample may be carry-over from other donors' samples. This CDR3 is CASSQEARTDTQYF. CDR3 in DNA: TGCGCCAGCAGCCAAGAGGCACGAACAGATACGCAGTATTTT.